This T cell receptor beta chain came from a study of T cell repertoires in cytomegalovirus infection. The sample holds many counts of this clonotype. Its target is not known. The CDR3 has 13 residues. CDR1 and CDR2 from the germline V gene are MDHEN and SYDVKM. Trimming pared 6 bases from V and 4 bases from J, leaving 13 bases between. TCRdb ran MiXCR on the reads and lists one entry per CDR3 protein. The data contain 40,000 to 50,000 distinct CDR3 sequences, approximately 22% of them seen just once; the ten biggest clones take up 18%. This TCR came from a human donor in good health (CMV status not recorded). Some clones in this sample may be carry-over from other donors' samples. The V and J genes are TRBV28 and TRBJ2-7; TRBD2 might be the D (6 bases). Sequenced: PBMCs, sequenced either directly or after in vitro stimulation (not recorded which). The CDR3 loop is CASRPGLEYEQYF. The CDR3 bases are TGTGCCAGCAGACCGGGACTTGAATACGAGCAGTACTTC.